This TCR beta chain was captured in a study of spatial heterogeneity in lung cancer (dated by TCRdb to about 2019). Notes on the research overall: More beta-chain than alpha-chain transcripts were consistently detected, likely reflecting higher beta-chain transcript abundance. In the raw uncorrected reads, each unique combination of TCR and UMI appeared more than ten times on average. TCR alpha and beta repertoires were quantitatively compared across multiple tumor regions, matched nontumor lung and blood in non-small cell lung cancer. Nonsynonymous mutation counts, determined by whole-exome sequencing of tumor tissue, were related to features of the TCR repertoire. At surgery, both alpha and beta chains were TCR-sequenced in approximately 210 tumor regions, approximately 64 matched nontumor lung samples and 56 PBMC samples. The research as a whole found: Additional single-cell paired TCR alpha and beta sequencing was considered necessary to confirm, at a functional level, the hypothesis that regional TCRs recognize regional mutations. Ubiquitous expanded tumor TCRs were detected in blood more often at tumor resection than at routine follow-up.

Cut back by 3 bases and 0 bases, the V and J ends lie 11 bases apart. Its CDR3 holds 15 amino acids, cysteine through phenylalanine. Kept here is only the CDR3 DNA, which spans 45 bases and is read in frame from base 1. The germline V gene (reference sequence) yields SGHNT for CDR1 and YYREEE for CDR2. The time point tag for this specimen amounts to: sample taken at primary tumor resection. Without any cell sorting, TCR sequencing was performed on whole RNA extracted either from tumor and nontumor lung tissue or from cryopreserved PBMC samples. The donors were 70 or so patients from the lung TRACERx cohort who had early-stage, untreated non-small cell lung cancer. Patients were selected for TCR sequencing only if sufficient RNA was available from at least two tumor regions. This clonotype was seen many times. Its antigen has not been determined. One base away there is no much larger clone; base qualities are not given.

The library was built by means of 5' RACE. These reads were obtained on a NextSeq 500. In the TCR library protocol, a unique molecular identifier was attached to each TCR cDNA molecule so that PCR and sequencing errors could be corrected. In the original analysis: Decombinator tools were used for TCR identification, UMI-based error correction and CDR3 extraction. TCRs above a frequency of 2 per 1,000, corresponding to the top 1% of the tumor frequency distribution, were defined as expanded. Renyi diversity was computed with the R vegan package after each repertoire had been subsampled 100 times to 5,000 TCRs. To build CDR3 similarity networks, amino acid triplet string-kernel similarity was used, and CDR3s were connected when their pairwise similarity was above 0.82. TCRdb reanalyzed the raw reads on its own, using fastp at Q25 for trimming and MiXCR for clone calling, and kept in-frame beta chains. Rows merge per CDR3 protein into single entries with the most common DNA and genes. In this record, the V and J calls reflect TCRdb's handling and not the investigators' own analysis. For this sample the table gives 14,000 to 15,000 distinct CDR3 sequences, of which roughly a tenth were detected only once. The ten biggest clones cover about 32% of the sample.

This receptor was obtained from a female donor with early-stage non-small cell lung cancer. The source was PBMCs, collected at surgery. This receptor chain uses TRBV5-4 and TRBJ2-3, with a weak D call of TRBD2 (5 bases match). The encoded CDR3 is CASSSGLDSTDTQYF. The DNA sequence is as follows: TGTGCCAGCAGCTCAGGACTCGATAGCACAGATACGCAGTATTTT.